This is a list of T cell receptor beta chains from one sample in a study of shared clonotypes between healthy human individuals. Produced via immunoSEQ multiplex PCR; TCRdb's table is partial and in-frame only. This table has roughly 2.5 million clones, approximately 94% appearing once. The sample taken for sequencing was naive CD4+ T cells sorted from blood. The receptors derive from a young man in good health. The CDR3 runs from the conserved cysteine through the conserved F or W. A D gene is named only where the DNA matches it firmly. A clone size is listed for some rows: how often the clone was seen (once, few, many), or a class if it is expanded.

d_call	v_call	j_call	clone_size	cdr3_aa	cdr3_nt
NA	TRBV5-4	TRBJ2-5	once	CASSSSLGVQETQYF	TGTGCCAGCAGCTCAAGCCTGGGAGTCCAAGAGACCCAGTACTTC
NA	TRBV28	TRBJ1-5	NA	CASSTSQGISGNQPQHF	TGTGCCAGCAGCACATCACAGGGTATCTCGGGCAATCAGCCCCAGCATTTT
TRBD1	TRBV5-1	TRBJ2-3	NA	CASSPGQGAPDTQYF	TGCGCCAGCAGCCCGGGACAGGGGGCGCCGGATACGCAGTATTTT
NA	TRBV18	TRBJ1-6	NA	CASSPGSSPSDSPLHF	TGTGCCAGCTCACCAGGTTCCAGCCCCTCGGATTCACCCCTCCACTTT
NA	TRBV7-9	TRBJ2-1	NA	CASSLAQGGGNEQFF	TGTGCCAGCAGCTTAGCCCAGGGGGGTGGCAATGAGCAGTTCTTC
NA	TRBV28	TRBJ2-4	NA	CASIPTGHKNIQYF	TGTGCCAGCATCCCCACGGGGCACAAAAACATTCAGTACTTC
NA	TRBV7-2	TRBJ2-2	once	CASSVGYTGELFF	TGTGCCAGCAGCGTAGGGTACACCGGGGAGCTGTTTTTT
TRBD1	TRBV15	TRBJ2-5	NA	CATSRGGGLYQETQYF	TGTGCCACCAGCAGAGGAGGGGGCCTGTACCAAGAGACCCAGTACTTC
NA	TRBV30	TRBJ2-5	NA	CAVDSGISAALVETQYF	TGTGCCGTAGATTCGGGAATCAGCGCGGCTTTGGTAGAGACCCAGTACTTC
TRBD2	TRBV18	TRBJ2-3	NA	CASSPPGLAGRTDTQYF	TGTGCCAGCTCACCACCGGGGCTAGCGGGCCGCACAGATACGCAGTATTTT